One and the same sample provided the 2 T cell receptor beta chains below, sequenced in a study of T cell responses to AZD1222 COVID-19 vaccine. The method was immunoSEQ multiplex PCR; TCRdb's version includes in-frame clones alone and lacks a portion of them. The sample contains roughly 100,000 clones, 85% to 90% of which appear only once. The sequencing here drew on peripheral blood, taken on day 0 of AZD1222 vaccination. The receptor source for this set is an adult in good health.

The genes are TRBV7-2 and TRBJ2-3; D ambiguous. V lost 8 bases and J 8 bases, leaving 20 bases between the germline ends. Germline lookup yields CDR1 SGHTA and CDR2 FQGNSA. The CDR3 length is 14 residues. CDR3 DNA: TGTGCCAGCTTGCGTGCCCCGGCCGACCGTACGCAGTATTTT. Translating it yields CASLRAPADRTQYF.

The V and J genes are TRBV5-4 and TRBJ1-6; D gene uncertain. The CDR3 consists of 13 residues. CDR1 and CDR2 (germline): SGHNT, YYREEE (reference sequence). The V gene lost 2 bases and the J gene lost 8 bases, with 8 bases spanning the gap. The CDR3 loop is CASSLRYDSPLHF. CDR3 coding DNA: TGTGCCAGCAGCTTACGTTACGATTCACCCCTCCACTTT.